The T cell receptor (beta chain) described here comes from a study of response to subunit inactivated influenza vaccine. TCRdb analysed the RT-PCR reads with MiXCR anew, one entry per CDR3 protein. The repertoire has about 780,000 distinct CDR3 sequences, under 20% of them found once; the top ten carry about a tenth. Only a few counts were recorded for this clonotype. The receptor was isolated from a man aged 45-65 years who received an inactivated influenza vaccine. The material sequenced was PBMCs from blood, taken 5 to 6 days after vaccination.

The CDR3: CASTFQGASYNEQFF. The CDR3 nucleotides read TGTGCCAGCACCTTCCAGGGTGCTTCCTACAATGAGCAGTTCTTC. The chain joins TRBV7-2 to TRBJ2-1, with a possible D match to TRBD1 (5 bases). This CDR3 region has 15 residues. CDR1 SGHTA and CDR2 FQGNSA come from the germline V gene. V shed 7 bases and J shed 1 base, with 14 bases lying between them.